Listed below are T cell receptor beta chains from one sample, sequenced in a study of blood T cell repertoires in COVID-19. Libraries were prepared by immunoSEQ multiplex PCR; TCRdb keeps only in-frame clonotypes and omits some of them. The sample records about 53,000 clones, 75% to 90% being singletons. Sequenced material: peripheral blood. These receptors were taken from a man of 80 years or more with acute or convalescent COVID-19. Each CDR3 is given with its conserved first and last residue. Fields, in order: V gene, clone size, J gene, D gene, CDR3 DNA, CDR3 protein. A D gene is named only where the DNA matches it firmly. Clone size is not always given. Where it is, it says once, few, many or a class for expanded clones.

TRBV5-4	once	TRBJ2-5	TRBD2	TGTGCCAGCAGCTTGGTCCTAGCGGGGGGTGAGACCCAGTACTTC	CASSLVLAGGETQYF
TRBV9	NA	TRBJ2-1	TRBD1	TGTGCCAGCAGCCGAGGACAGGGGGCCCCCAATGAGCAGTTCTTC	CASSRGQGAPNEQFF
TRBV7-9	NA	TRBJ2-3	NA	TGTGCCAGCAGCTCACCTCTAGGTATCATAGATACGCAGTATTTT	CASSSPLGIIDTQYF
TRBV2	NA	TRBJ2-5	NA	TGTGCCAGCAGTGGGGGCATTCAAGAGACCCAGTACTTC	CASSGGIQETQYF
TRBV19	NA	TRBJ1-1	NA	TGTGCCAGTATACGGGGTGGGGAGGATGAAGCTTTCTTT	CASIRGGEDEAFF
TRBV19	NA	TRBJ1-5	NA	TGTGCCAGTAGTATGAACGCAAGACAGACCCTGGCCCAGCATTTT	CASSMNARQTLAQHF
TRBV6-5	NA	TRBJ2-2	TRBD1	TGTGCCAGCAGTTCACCCGGGACAGTCAACGGGGAGCTGTTTTTT	CASSSPGTVNGELFF
TRBV18	NA	TRBJ1-4	TRBD1	TGTGCCAGCTCTCCAGGACAGGGGTCTAATGAAAAACTGTTTTTT	CASSPGQGSNEKLFF
TRBV6-5	NA	TRBJ2-7	NA	TGTGCCAGCACCTGGGGGGAATCCTACGAGCAGTACTTC	CASTWGESYEQYF
TRBV4-1	NA	TRBJ1-1	NA	TGCGCCAGCAGCCAGTACAACAGGGCAGGGAACACTGAAGCTTTCTTT	CASSQYNRAGNTEAFF
TRBV6-2/TRBV6-3	NA	TRBJ1-4	TRBD1	TGTGCCAGCAGTCCGACAGGGGGTAGTGAAAAACTGTTTTTT	CASSPTGGSEKLFF
TRBV3-1/TRBV3-2	few	TRBJ1-6	TRBD1	TGTGCCAGCAGCCTTTTCCGGGACAGGGATAATTCACCCCTCCACTTT	CASSLFRDRDNSPLHF
TRBV2	NA	TRBJ2-7	NA	TGTGCCAGCAGTGTGACACCCTACGAGCAGTACTTC	CASSVTPYEQYF
TRBV6-4	NA	TRBJ2-3	NA	TGTGCCAGCAGTGAACAGGGCACAGATACGCAGTATTTT	CASSEQGTDTQYF
TRBV5-8	NA	TRBJ1-1	NA	TGTGCCAGCAGCTTGGTAACCGTACAGATTAACACTGAAGCTTTCTTT	CASSLVTVQINTEAFF
TRBV19	NA	TRBJ1-4	NA	TGTGCCAGTAGAGCAGGACAGCAAACTAATGAAAAACTGTTTTTT	CASRAGQQTNEKLFF
TRBV5-1	NA	TRBJ2-7	TRBD1	TGCGCCAGCAGCAAGACAGGGGGCAACGAGCAGTACTTC	CASSKTGGNEQYF
TRBV6-6	NA	TRBJ2-7	TRBD2	TGTGCCAGCAGTTATAGAGGGGAGGGGATTTACGAGCAGTACTTC	CASSYRGEGIYEQYF
TRBV6-1	NA	TRBJ2-7	TRBD1	TGTGCCAGCAGTGAAGCTCCCGGGACAGGAACCTACGAGCAGTACTTC	CASSEAPGTGTYEQYF
TRBV6-5	NA	TRBJ1-2	TRBD1	TGTGCCAGCAGTTACTTCGACAGGGCCTATGGCTACACCTTC	CASSYFDRAYGYTF
TRBV7-2	once	TRBJ2-7	NA	TGTGCCAGCAGCTTAGGCAGTACCCCCTTTGAGCAGTACTTC	CASSLGSTPFEQYF
TRBV5-4	NA	TRBJ1-2	TRBD1	TGTGCCAGCAGCTTGGAGCAGGGGGTTTCTGGCTACACCTTC	CASSLEQGVSGYTF
TRBV6-2/TRBV6-3	once	TRBJ1-1	TRBD1	TGTGCCAGCAGTTACTCGGGACAGGGGTCGAACACTGAAGCTTTCTTT	CASSYSGQGSNTEAFF
TRBV7-2	once	TRBJ2-7	NA	TGTGCCAGCACCCTAGTGGGGCTTTCCTACGAGCAGTACTTC	CASTLVGLSYEQYF
TRBV2	once	TRBJ1-6	NA	TGTGCCAGCAGTGAAGCGCTTGGTGGCAGTTATAATTCACCCCTCCACTTT	CASSEALGGSYNSPLHF
TRBV12-3/TRBV12-4	once	TRBJ1-5	NA	TGTGCCAGCAGTCTCCAGATCAATCAGCCCCAGCATTTT	CASSLQINQPQHF